This TCR beta chain is drawn from a study of neurological immune-mediated disorders. Study-wide results and limits: Multiple sclerosis was found to have the least TCR clonal expansion, below healthy controls, and HTLV-1-associated myelopathy the most. No CDR3 amino acid sequences were shared by expanded clones across subjects, suggesting private repertoires in all groups.

This clonotype was found many times. Antigen: not known. Time point defined: longitudinal time-point 3. Germline values: CDR1 SGHRS, CDR2 YFSETQ. This CDR3 region has 12 residues. Trimming removed 0 bases at V and 5 bases at J, with 6 bases between. Template-switch 5'RACE cDNA synthesis added a 10-nucleotide unique molecular identifier. Each sequencing run yielded over 160 million TCR-beta sequences from 15-18 subjects. TCRdb analysed the 5' RACE reads with MiXCR anew, one entry per CDR3 protein. The repertoire includes about 45,000 distinct CDR3 sequences, approximately 13% of them detected once, and 9.5% to 12% sits in the top ten.

This TCR was sampled from a man under 40 in good health. Sequencing was performed on PBMCs. V usage is TRBV5-1 and J usage is TRBJ2-7; D unresolved. The CDR3 nucleotides are TGCGCCAGCAGCTTGGCCAGCGACGAGCAGTACTTC. Residues: CASSLASDEQYF.